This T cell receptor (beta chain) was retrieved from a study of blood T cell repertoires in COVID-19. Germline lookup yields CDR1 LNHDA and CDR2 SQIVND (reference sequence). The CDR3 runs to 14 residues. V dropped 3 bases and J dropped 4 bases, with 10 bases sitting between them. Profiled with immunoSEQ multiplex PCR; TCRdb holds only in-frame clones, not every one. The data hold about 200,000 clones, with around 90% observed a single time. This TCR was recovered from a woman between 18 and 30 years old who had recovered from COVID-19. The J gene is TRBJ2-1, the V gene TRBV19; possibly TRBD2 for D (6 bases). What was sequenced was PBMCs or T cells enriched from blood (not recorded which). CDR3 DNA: TGTGCCAGTAGTATCGACCTAGCGTACAATGAGCAGTTCTTC. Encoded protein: CASSIDLAYNEQFF.